Listed below are T cell receptor beta chains from one sample, sequenced in a study of blood T cell repertoires in COVID-19. Method: immunoSEQ multiplex PCR; TCRdb's copy keeps in-frame clones and lacks some. Of some 220,000 clones detected, 85% appear once; the ten largest clones hold approximately 2.4%. The sequencing sample was made of peripheral blood. Receptors originate from a woman in her 70s with COVID-19, enrolled during active disease. Both conserved end residues are part of each CDR3. A D gene is named only where the DNA matches it firmly. A clone size is listed for some rows: how often the clone was seen (once, few, many), or a class if it is expanded.

CDR3aa,CDR3nt,v_gene,j_gene,d_gene,abundance
CASSEGGPSEAFF,TGTGCCAGCAGTGAAGGGGGGCCCTCCGAAGCTTTCTTT,TRBV2,TRBJ1-1,.,.
CAGTDTKNTEAFF,TGTGCCGGTACGGACACGAAGAACACTGAAGCTTTCTTT,TRBV2,TRBJ1-1,.,.
CASSVDRGRETQYF,TGTGCCAGCAGCGTGGACAGGGGGCGAGAGACCCAGTACTTC,TRBV9,TRBJ2-5,TRBD1,.
CASSLALAGTADTQYF,TGTGCCAGCAGCTTGGCCCTAGCGGGCACCGCAGATACGCAGTATTTT,TRBV5-4,TRBJ2-3,TRBD2,.
CASSLATPLTGKAFF,TGTGCCAGCAGCTTAGCCACCCCCCTGACAGGGAAAGCTTTCTTT,TRBV11-3,TRBJ1-1,TRBD1,once
CASSRLGASSGANVLTF,TGTGCCAGCAGCAGACTTGGGGCGAGCTCTGGGGCCAACGTCCTGACTTTC,TRBV7-3,TRBJ2-6,.,.
CASSEAYEQYF,TGTGCCAGCAGTGAGGCATACGAGCAGTACTTC,TRBV2,TRBJ2-7,.,.
CASSPMERSDGYTF,TGTGCCAGCAGCCCGATGGAAAGAAGCGATGGCTACACCTTC,TRBV9,TRBJ1-2,.,.
CASSERGNEQFF,TGTGCCAGCAGTGAAAGGGGGAATGAGCAGTTCTTC,TRBV6-1,TRBJ2-1,.,once
CASSPLWDRPGSGANVLTF,TGTGCCAGCAGCCCCCTATGGGACAGGCCTGGCTCTGGGGCCAACGTCCTGACTTTC,TRBV9,TRBJ2-6,TRBD1,.